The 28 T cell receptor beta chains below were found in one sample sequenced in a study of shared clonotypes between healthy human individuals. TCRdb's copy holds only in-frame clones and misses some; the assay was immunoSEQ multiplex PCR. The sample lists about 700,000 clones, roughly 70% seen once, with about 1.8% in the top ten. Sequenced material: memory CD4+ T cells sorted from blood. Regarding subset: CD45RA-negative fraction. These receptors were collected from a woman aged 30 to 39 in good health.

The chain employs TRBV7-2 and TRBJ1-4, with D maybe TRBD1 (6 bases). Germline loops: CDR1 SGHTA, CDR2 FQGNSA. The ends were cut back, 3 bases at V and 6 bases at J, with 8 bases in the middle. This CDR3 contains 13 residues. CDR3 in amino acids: CASSLGADEKLFF. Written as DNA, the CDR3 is TGTGCCAGCAGCTTGGGGGCAGATGAAAAACTGTTTTTT.

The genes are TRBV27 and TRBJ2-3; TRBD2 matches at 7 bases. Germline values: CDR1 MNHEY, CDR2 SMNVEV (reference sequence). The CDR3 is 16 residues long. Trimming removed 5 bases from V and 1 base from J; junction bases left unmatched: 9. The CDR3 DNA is TGTGCCAGCAGTATCCTGAGGGGAGGGGGCACAGATACGCAGTATTTT. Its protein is CASSILRGGGTDTQYF.

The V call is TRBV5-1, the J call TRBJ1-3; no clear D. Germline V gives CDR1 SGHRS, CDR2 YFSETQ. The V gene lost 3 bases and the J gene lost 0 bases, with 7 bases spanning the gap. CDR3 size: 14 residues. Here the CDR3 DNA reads TGCGCCAGCAGCTCCGCGGGCTCTGGAAACACCATATATTTT. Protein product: CASSSAGSGNTIYF. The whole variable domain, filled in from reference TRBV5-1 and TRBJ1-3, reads KAGVTQTPRYLIKTRGQQVTLSCSPISGHRSVSWYQQTPGQGLQFLFEYFSETQRNKGNFPGRFSGRQFSNSRSEMNVSTLELGDSALYLCASSSAGSGNTIYFGEGSWLTVV.

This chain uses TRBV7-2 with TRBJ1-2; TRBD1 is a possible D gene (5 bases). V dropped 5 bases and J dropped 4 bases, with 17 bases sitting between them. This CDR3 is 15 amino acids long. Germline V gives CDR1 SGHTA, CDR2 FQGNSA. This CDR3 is CASSIIAGWSYGYTF. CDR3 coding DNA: TGTGCCAGCAGCATAATTGCAGGGTGGAGCTATGGCTACACCTTC.

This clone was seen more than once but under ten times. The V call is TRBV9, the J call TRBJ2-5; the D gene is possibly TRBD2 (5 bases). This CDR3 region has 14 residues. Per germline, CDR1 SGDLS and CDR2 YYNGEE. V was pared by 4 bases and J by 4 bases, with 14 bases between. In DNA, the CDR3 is TGTGCCAGCAGCCCGAGGGCCAGCGCAGAGACCCAGTACTTC. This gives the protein CASSPRASAETQYF.

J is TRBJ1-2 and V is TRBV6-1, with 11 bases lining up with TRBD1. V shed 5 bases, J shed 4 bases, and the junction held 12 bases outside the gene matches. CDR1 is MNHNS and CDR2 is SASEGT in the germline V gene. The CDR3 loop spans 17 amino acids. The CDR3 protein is CASSKEDRGLKGYGYTF. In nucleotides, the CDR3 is TGTGCCAGCAGTAAAGAGGACAGGGGGCTTAAGGGCTATGGCTACACCTTC.

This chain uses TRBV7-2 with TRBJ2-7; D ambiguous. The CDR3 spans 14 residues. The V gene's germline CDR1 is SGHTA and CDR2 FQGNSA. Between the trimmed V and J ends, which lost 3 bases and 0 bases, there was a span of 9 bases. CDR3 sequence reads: CASSLEISSYEQYF. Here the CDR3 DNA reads TGTGCCAGCAGCTTGGAAATCAGCTCCTACGAGCAGTACTTC.

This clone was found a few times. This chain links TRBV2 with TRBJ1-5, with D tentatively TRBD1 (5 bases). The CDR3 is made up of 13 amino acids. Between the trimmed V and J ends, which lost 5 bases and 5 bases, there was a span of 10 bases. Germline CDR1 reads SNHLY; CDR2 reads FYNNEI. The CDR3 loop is CASSLGPHQPQHF. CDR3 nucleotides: TGTGCCAGCAGTTTGGGACCGCATCAGCCCCAGCATTTT. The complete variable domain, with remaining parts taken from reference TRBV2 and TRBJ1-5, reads EPEVTQTPSHQVTQMGQEVILRCVPISNHLYFYWYRQILGQKVEFLVSFYNNEISEKSEIFDDQFSVERPDGSNFTLKIRSTKLEDSAMYFCASSLGPHQPQHFGDGTRLSIL.

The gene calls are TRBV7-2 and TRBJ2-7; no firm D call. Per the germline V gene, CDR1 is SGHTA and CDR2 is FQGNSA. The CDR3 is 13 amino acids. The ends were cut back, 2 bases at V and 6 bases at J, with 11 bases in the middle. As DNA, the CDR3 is TGTGCCAGCAGCTTATGGGATTTAAGCGAGCAGTACTTC. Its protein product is CASSLWDLSEQYF.

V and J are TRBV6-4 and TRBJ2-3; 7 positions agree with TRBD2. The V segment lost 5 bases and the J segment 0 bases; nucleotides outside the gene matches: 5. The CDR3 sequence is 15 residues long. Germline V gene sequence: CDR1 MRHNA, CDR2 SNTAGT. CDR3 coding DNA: TGTGCCAGCAGTCGGGCGGGAGTGAGCACAGATACGCAGTATTTT. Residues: CASSRAGVSTDTQYF.

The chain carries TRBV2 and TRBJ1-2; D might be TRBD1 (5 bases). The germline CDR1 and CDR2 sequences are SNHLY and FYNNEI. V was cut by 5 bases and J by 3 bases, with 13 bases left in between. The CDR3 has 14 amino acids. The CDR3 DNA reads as TGTGCCAGCAGTTATGGCAGGGAGGACTATGGCTACACCTTC. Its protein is CASSYGREDYGYTF.

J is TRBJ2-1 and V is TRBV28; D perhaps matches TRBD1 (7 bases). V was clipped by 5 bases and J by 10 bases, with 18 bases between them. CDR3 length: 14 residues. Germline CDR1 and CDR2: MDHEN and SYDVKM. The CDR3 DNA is TGTGCCAGCAGTGCGTCACAGGGGAGGAGGGAGCAGTTCTTC. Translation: CASSASQGRREQFF.

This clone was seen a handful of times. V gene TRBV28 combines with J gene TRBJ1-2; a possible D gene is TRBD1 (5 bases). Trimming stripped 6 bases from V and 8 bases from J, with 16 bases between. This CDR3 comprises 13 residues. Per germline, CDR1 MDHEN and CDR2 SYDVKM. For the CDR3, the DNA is TGTGCCAGCAGCAAGAGGGGACCTGAGGGCTACACCTTC. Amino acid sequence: CASSKRGPEGYTF.

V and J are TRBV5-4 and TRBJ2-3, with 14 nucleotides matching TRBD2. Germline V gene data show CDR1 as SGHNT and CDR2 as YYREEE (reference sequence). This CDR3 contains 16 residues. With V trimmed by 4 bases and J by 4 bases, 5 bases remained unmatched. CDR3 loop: CASSIGLAGGSDTQYF. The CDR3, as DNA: TGTGCCAGCAGCATCGGACTAGCGGGAGGTTCAGATACGCAGTATTTT.

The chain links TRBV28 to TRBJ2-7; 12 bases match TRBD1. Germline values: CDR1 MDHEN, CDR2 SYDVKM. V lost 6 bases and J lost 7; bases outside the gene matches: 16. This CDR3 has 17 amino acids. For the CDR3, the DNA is TGTGCCAGCAGGCGCCTCGAACCGGGACAGGGGGCTCAAGAGCAGTACTTC. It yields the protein CASRRLEPGQGAQEQYF.

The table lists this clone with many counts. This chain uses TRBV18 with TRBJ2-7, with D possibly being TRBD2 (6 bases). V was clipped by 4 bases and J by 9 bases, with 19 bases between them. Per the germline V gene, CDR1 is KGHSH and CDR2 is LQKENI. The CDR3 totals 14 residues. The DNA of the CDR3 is TGTGCCAGCTCACTTGCGGGACGAGGACACGCGCAGTACTTC. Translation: CASSLAGRGHAQYF.

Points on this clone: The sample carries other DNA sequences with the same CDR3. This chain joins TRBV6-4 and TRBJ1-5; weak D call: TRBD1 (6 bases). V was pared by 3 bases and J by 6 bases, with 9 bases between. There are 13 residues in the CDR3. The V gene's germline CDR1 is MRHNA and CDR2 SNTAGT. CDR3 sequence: CASSEEGGQPQHF. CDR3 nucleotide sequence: TGTGCCAGCAGTGAGGAGGGGGGTCAGCCCCAGCATTTT.

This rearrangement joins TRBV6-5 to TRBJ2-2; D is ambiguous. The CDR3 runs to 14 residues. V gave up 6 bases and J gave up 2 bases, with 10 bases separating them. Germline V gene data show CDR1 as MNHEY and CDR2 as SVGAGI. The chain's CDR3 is CASSLTGNTGELFF. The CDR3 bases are TGTGCCAGCAGCCTGACTGGTAACACCGGGGAGCTGTTTTTT.

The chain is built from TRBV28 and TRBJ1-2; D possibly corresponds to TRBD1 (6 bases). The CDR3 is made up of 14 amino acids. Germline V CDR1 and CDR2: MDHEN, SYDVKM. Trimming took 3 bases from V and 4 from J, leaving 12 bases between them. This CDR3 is CASSFSGTSYGYTF. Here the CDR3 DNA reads TGTGCCAGCAGTTTCTCCGGGACATCCTATGGCTACACCTTC.

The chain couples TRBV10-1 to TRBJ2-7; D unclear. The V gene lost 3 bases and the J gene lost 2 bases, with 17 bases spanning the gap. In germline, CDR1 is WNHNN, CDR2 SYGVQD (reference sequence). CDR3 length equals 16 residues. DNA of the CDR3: TGCGCCAGCAGTGATTCTATTGGCCTAGGGACCTACGAGCAGTACTTC. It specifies CASSDSIGLGTYEQYF.

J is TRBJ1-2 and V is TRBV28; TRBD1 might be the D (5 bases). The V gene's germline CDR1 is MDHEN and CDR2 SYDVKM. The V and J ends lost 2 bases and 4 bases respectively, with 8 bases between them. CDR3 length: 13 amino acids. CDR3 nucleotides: TGTGCCAGCAGTTTAGAGGGGTTCTATGGCTACACCTTC. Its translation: CASSLEGFYGYTF.

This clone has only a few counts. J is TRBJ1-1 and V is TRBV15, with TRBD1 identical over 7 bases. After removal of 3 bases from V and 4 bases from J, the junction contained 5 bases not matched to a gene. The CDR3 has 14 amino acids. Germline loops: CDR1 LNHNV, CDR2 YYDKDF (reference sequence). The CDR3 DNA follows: TGTGCCACCAGCAGGCGACAGGGTTTCACTGAAGCTTTCTTT. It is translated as CATSRRQGFTEAFF.

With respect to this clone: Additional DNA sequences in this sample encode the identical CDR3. The CDR3 is CASRAGSYGYTF. CDR3 coding DNA: TGTGCCAGCAGGGCAGGAAGCTATGGCTACACCTTC. The chain couples TRBV2 to TRBJ1-2; D ambiguous. CDR1 is SNHLY and CDR2 is FYNNEI in the germline V gene. V gave up 6 bases and J gave up 4 bases, with 9 bases separating them. The CDR3 is made up of 12 amino acids. Looking up the rest from reference TRBV2 and TRBJ1-2 gives the full variable domain: EPEVTQTPSHQVTQMGQEVILRCVPISNHLYFYWYRQILGQKVEFLVSFYNNEISEKSEIFDDQFSVERPDGSNFTLKIRSTKLEDSAMYFCASRAGSYGYTFGSGTRLTVV.

CDR3 region: CAWTGTGGSLAAKNIQYF. CDR3 DNA: TGTGCCTGGACTGGGACAGGGGGTTCTCTAGCGGCCAAAAACATTCAGTACTTC. The chain employs TRBV30 and TRBJ2-4; 11 bases fit TRBD1. J lost 1 base, V lost 4 bases, and 12 bases had no gene match. This CDR3 has 18 residues. The V gene's germline CDR1 is GTSNPN and CDR2 SVGIG (reference sequence). Together with reference TRBV30 and TRBJ2-4, the CDR3 gives the full variable domain: SQTIHQWPATLVQPVGSPLSLECTVEGTSNPNLYWYRQAAGRGLQLLFYSVGIGQISSEVPQNLSASRPQDRQFILSSKKLLLSDSGFYLCAWTGTGGSLAAKNIQYFGAGTRLSVL.

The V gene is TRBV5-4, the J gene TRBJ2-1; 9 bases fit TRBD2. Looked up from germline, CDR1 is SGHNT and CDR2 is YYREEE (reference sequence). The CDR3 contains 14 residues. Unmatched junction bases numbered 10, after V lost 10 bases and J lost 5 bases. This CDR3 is CAYTGTSRNNEQFF. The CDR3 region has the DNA TGTGCCTACACCGGGACTAGCAGGAACAATGAGCAGTTCTTC.

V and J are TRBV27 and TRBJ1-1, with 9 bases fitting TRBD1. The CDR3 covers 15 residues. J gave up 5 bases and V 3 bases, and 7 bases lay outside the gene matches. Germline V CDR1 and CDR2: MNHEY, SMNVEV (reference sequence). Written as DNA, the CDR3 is TGTGCCAGCAGTTTCTCTACAGGGGGCCTGACTGAAGCTTTCTTT. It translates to CASSFSTGGLTEAFF.

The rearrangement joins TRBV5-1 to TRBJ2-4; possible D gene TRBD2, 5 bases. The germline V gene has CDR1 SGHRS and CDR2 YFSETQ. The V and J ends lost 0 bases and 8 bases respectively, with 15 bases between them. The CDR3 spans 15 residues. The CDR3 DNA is TGCGCCAGCAGCTTGGCCTCGGGCGGGTTCGACATTCAGTACTTC. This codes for CASSLASGGFDIQYF.

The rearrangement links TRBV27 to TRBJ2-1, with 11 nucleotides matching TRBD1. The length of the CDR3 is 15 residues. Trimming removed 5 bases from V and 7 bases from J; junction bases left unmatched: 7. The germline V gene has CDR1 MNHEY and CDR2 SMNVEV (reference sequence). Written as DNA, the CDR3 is TGTGCCAGCAGTCACCGGGACAGGGGGTCGAATGAGCAGTTCTTC. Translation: CASSHRDRGSNEQFF.